The subject of this entry is one T cell receptor beta chain. This clonotype was detected a few times. Its antigen remains undetermined. No base qualities exist here, and no much larger clone lies one base off it. This sample was included in a study of molecular identifiers for immune sequencing clone quantification (dated by TCRdb to the late 2010s). Background for the entire study: For a replicate experiment, RNA from approximately 20,000 or 100,000 naive CD8 T cells was divided into five aliquots, of which four were sequenced. This methods study used CD8 T cells to benchmark TCR RNA copy counting and molecular-identifier clustering-based TCR repertoire sequencing (MIDCIRS).

The library was generated by PCR. The instrument was an Illumina HiSeq 4000. Bulk TCR libraries were prepared as previously described, using TCR primers listed in Table S5. Purification of total RNA was performed with the Qiagen AllPrep DNA/RNA kit. Before analysis, reads from multiple sequencing runs of the same library were pooled. Per the original workflow: Reads were retained only if an exact TCR constant sequence was present, and the retained reads were trimmed to 150 nt and grouped according to their 12-nt molecular barcodes. Reads in each barcode group were sub-clustered using a 15% Levenshtein threshold, and a quality-weighted consensus sequence was built for each RNA molecule. Non-functional sequences were filtered out, along with any lower-count sequence sitting one edit away from another sequence. Barcode sub-clusters with fewer than 20% of the maximum read count were removed, based on fitting two negative binomial distributions. TCRdb handled the public reads itself, with Q25 trimming in fastp and clone calling in MiXCR, and kept productive beta chains. Each CDR3 protein gets just one entry, which takes the most common genes and DNA from the rows behind it. The V and J calls shown here were made by TCRdb, not taken from the authors' results. The sample table contains about half a million distinct CDR3 sequences; only one count was recorded for around 21% of them. The biggest ten clones account for approximately 0.84% of the sample.

Deletion took 1 base off V and 4 bases off J, with a span of 11 bases between the germline ends. The CDR3 starts with the cysteine, ends with the phenylalanine, and has 15 residues. Just the 45-base CDR3 DNA is kept, in frame starting at base 1. From the germline V gene, CDR1 is MGHRA and CDR2 is YSYEKL. Paper-wide results and their limitations: About 3 recovered TCR RNA copies per cell were obtained by modeling, versus roughly 10 by digital PCR, implying a capture efficiency of 25% to 30%. Highly expanded clone sizes could be underestimated because identical TCR molecules may share a barcode. In CMV-specific effector cells, clones with more than 20 RNA copies contained over 99% of molecules, whereas in naive cells such clones contained under 1% of molecules. A single cell's worth of spiked-in Jurkat TCR RNA was reported detectable even among around 1 million naive CD8 T cells. Naive libraries contained spiked-in Jurkat TCR RNA (10 copies' worth), which is not part of the donor repertoire. When barcode sub-clustering was left out, chimeric consensus sequences inflated TCR diversity, with chimeras reaching as high as 47%.

Libraries of naive CD8 T cells were built from approximately 20,000 to 1,000,000 sorted cells, with 10%, 30% or 50% of the purified RNA used. Naive CD8 T cells were FACS-sorted as CD8+CD4-CCR7+CD45RA+ on a BD FACSAria II into RLT Plus buffer. To test detection sensitivity, Jurkat RNA equivalent to approximately nine TCR copies was spiked into samples of roughly 17,000-1,000,000 naive CD8 T cells. Enrichment of CD8 T cells was performed with RosetteSep CD8+ T Cell Enrichment Cocktail and Ficoll-Paque, after which ACK red cell lysis was carried out. The rearranged segments are TRBV4-1 and TRBJ1-5; 6 matching bases give a weak D call of TRBD1. The origin of this receptor is a human donor in good health. Some libraries in this study had Jurkat cell RNA spiked in. The sequenced material came from naive CD8+ T cells from blood, with Jurkat cell RNA spiked in. Read against the paper, the sample's cell subset or site label means: FACS-sorted CD8+CD4-CCR7+CD45RA+ naive T cells. The sequenced DNA: TGCGCCAGCAGCCAAGTCAGGGGCGAGAATCAGCCCCAGCATTTT. This encodes CASSQVRGENQPQHF.